The rows below give T cell receptor beta chains drawn from one sample of a study of blood T cell repertoires in COVID-19. Libraries were prepared by immunoSEQ multiplex PCR; TCRdb keeps only in-frame clonotypes and omits some of them. The data hold 30,000 to 40,000 clones, with about nine tenths observed a single time. The specimen sequenced was peripheral blood. The receptor source for this set is a woman over 75 with acute or convalescent COVID-19. The CDR3 runs from the conserved cysteine through the conserved F or W. The D gene is left open where the match is weak. Where a row states a size, it is once, few, many or the class of an expanded clone; other rows omit it.

abundance: .
v_gene: TRBV19
d_gene: .
j_gene: TRBJ2-2
CDR3nt: TGTGCCAGTAGTATAGGCAGGGCCGGGGAGCTGTTTTTT
CDR3aa: CASSIGRAGELFF

abundance: .
v_gene: TRBV18
d_gene: .
j_gene: TRBJ1-3
CDR3nt: TGTGCCAGCTCACCAGGACTGCCCTCTGGAAACACCATATATTTT
CDR3aa: CASSPGLPSGNTIYF

abundance: once
v_gene: TRBV27
d_gene: TRBD1
j_gene: TRBJ1-1
CDR3nt: TGTGCCAGCAGGACAGGGGTAAACACTGAAGCTTTCTTT
CDR3aa: CASRTGVNTEAFF

abundance: .
v_gene: TRBV11-2
d_gene: .
j_gene: TRBJ1-5
CDR3nt: TGTGCCAGCAGCTTTAACAGCCAACAGCCCCAGCATTTT
CDR3aa: CASSFNSQQPQHF

abundance: .
v_gene: TRBV10-2
d_gene: TRBD2
j_gene: TRBJ2-3
CDR3nt: TGCGCCAGCAGCGGACCAGGACTAGCGGGGAGCACAGATACGCAGTATTTT
CDR3aa: CASSGPGLAGSTDTQYF

abundance: .
v_gene: TRBV11-2
d_gene: .
j_gene: TRBJ1-2
CDR3nt: TGTGCCAGCAGCTCCACAGTGGGTGGCTACACCTTC
CDR3aa: CASSSTVGGYTF

abundance: once
v_gene: TRBV30
d_gene: TRBD1
j_gene: TRBJ1-5
CDR3nt: TGTGCCTGGAGTGTAACAGGGGGCGGTCAGCCCCAGCATTTT
CDR3aa: CAWSVTGGGQPQHF

abundance: .
v_gene: TRBV5-1
d_gene: TRBD1
j_gene: TRBJ2-3
CDR3nt: TGCGCCAGCAGCGCGACAGGGGAAGATACGCAGTATTTT
CDR3aa: CASSATGEDTQYF

abundance: .
v_gene: TRBV5-1
d_gene: .
j_gene: TRBJ2-1
CDR3nt: TGCGCCAGCAGCTTGGGGGCAGCCTACAATGAGCAGTTCTTC
CDR3aa: CASSLGAAYNEQFF

abundance: few
v_gene: TRBV18
d_gene: .
j_gene: TRBJ1-2
CDR3nt: TGTGCCAGCTCACCAGTCTCCTTAAACTATGGCTACACCTTC
CDR3aa: CASSPVSLNYGYTF

abundance: .
v_gene: TRBV5-1
d_gene: .
j_gene: TRBJ1-1
CDR3nt: TGCGCCAGCAGTTGGGGGCTACCGGCTGAAGCTTTCTTT
CDR3aa: CASSWGLPAEAFF

abundance: .
v_gene: TRBV5-6
d_gene: TRBD1
j_gene: TRBJ2-2
CDR3nt: TGTGCCAGCAGCATCCGGACAGGGGGCCCATCGAACACCGGGGAGCTGTTTTTT
CDR3aa: CASSIRTGGPSNTGELFF

abundance: .
v_gene: TRBV30
d_gene: .
j_gene: TRBJ2-6
CDR3nt: TGTGCCTGGAGTGTGCGGTCTTCTGGGGCCAACGTCCTGACTTTC
CDR3aa: CAWSVRSSGANVLTF

abundance: .
v_gene: TRBV3-1/TRBV3-2
d_gene: .
j_gene: TRBJ2-5
CDR3nt: TGTGCCAGCAGTTCATATGGGGGGGAGACCCAGTACTTC
CDR3aa: CASSSYGGETQYF

abundance: .
v_gene: TRBV5-1
d_gene: .
j_gene: TRBJ2-5
CDR3nt: TGCGCCAGCAGCTTGACCGGGGGAGAGACCCAGTACTTC
CDR3aa: CASSLTGGETQYF

abundance: .
v_gene: TRBV9
d_gene: .
j_gene: TRBJ2-3
CDR3nt: TGTGCCAGCAACCTGGGGGGGCACACAGATACGCAGTATTTT
CDR3aa: CASNLGGHTDTQYF

abundance: .
v_gene: TRBV5-1
d_gene: TRBD2
j_gene: TRBJ2-5
CDR3nt: TGCGCCAGCAGCCCCGGAGTAGCGGGGCTGGGAGAGACCCAGTACTTC
CDR3aa: CASSPGVAGLGETQYF

abundance: .
v_gene: TRBV30
d_gene: TRBD2
j_gene: TRBJ2-7
CDR3nt: TGTGCCTGGGACCGGGGACTAGCGGGGTACTACGAGCAGTACTTC
CDR3aa: CAWDRGLAGYYEQYF

abundance: few
v_gene: TRBV18
d_gene: .
j_gene: TRBJ1-1
CDR3nt: TGTGCCAGCTCACCTGACAGCACCGATGAAGCTTTCTTT
CDR3aa: CASSPDSTDEAFF

abundance: .
v_gene: TRBV30
d_gene: .
j_gene: TRBJ2-2
CDR3nt: TGTGCCTGCAAGTTAGGGGTCGGGGAGCTGTTTTTT
CDR3aa: CACKLGVGELFF

abundance: .
v_gene: TRBV30
d_gene: .
j_gene: TRBJ1-2
CDR3nt: TGTGCCTGGAGTCGTCGGTCCTATGGCTACACCTTC
CDR3aa: CAWSRRSYGYTF

abundance: .
v_gene: TRBV11-3
d_gene: .
j_gene: TRBJ2-3
CDR3nt: TGTGCCAGCAGCTTAGGACAGTGGGGAGATACGCAGTATTTT
CDR3aa: CASSLGQWGDTQYF